This is a list of T cell receptor beta chains from one sample in a study of shared clonotypes between healthy human individuals. Generated by immunoSEQ multiplex PCR, the TCRdb table keeps only in-frame clones and is missing some. In the table there are more than 550,000 clones, around 90% of which are singletons. The specimen was naive CD8+ T cells sorted from blood. Receptors were obtained from a man younger than 45 in good health. Both conserved end residues are part of each CDR3. The order of the fields is clone size, J gene, D gene, V gene, CDR3 protein, CDR3 DNA. D genes are given only for firm matches. Size is omitted from some rows. Given values are once, few, many or a class for expanded clones.

clone_size: -; j_call: TRBJ2-1; d_call: -; v_call: TRBV5-1; cdr3_aa: CASSLGRSDNEQFF; cdr3_nt: TGCGCCAGCAGCTTGGGCCGCTCTGACAATGAGCAGTTCTTC
clone_size: -; j_call: TRBJ2-1; d_call: TRBD2; v_call: TRBV13; cdr3_aa: CASSLRTGTSGSPYNEQFF; cdr3_nt: TGTGCCAGCAGCTTACGGACCGGGACTAGCGGGAGCCCCTACAATGAGCAGTTCTTC
clone_size: -; j_call: TRBJ2-7; d_call: TRBD2; v_call: TRBV4-2; cdr3_aa: CASSQDLPAGELSYEQYF; cdr3_nt: TGTGCCAGCAGCCAAGATTTGCCGGCGGGGGAGCTTTCCTACGAGCAGTACTTC
clone_size: -; j_call: TRBJ2-7; d_call: TRBD2; v_call: TRBV27; cdr3_aa: CASSPRSGRASEQYF; cdr3_nt: TGTGCCAGCAGTCCCCGGAGCGGGAGAGCCTCCGAGCAGTACTTC
clone_size: -; j_call: TRBJ2-7; d_call: TRBD1; v_call: TRBV28; cdr3_aa: CASSYPDRELGYEQYF; cdr3_nt: TGTGCCAGCAGTTACCCCGACAGGGAACTTGGCTACGAGCAGTACTTC
clone_size: -; j_call: TRBJ2-3; d_call: TRBD2; v_call: TRBV7-9; cdr3_aa: CASSLYPGHSGSSTDTQYF; cdr3_nt: TGTGCCAGCAGCTTATACCCTGGACACAGCGGGAGTAGCACAGATACGCAGTATTTT
clone_size: -; j_call: TRBJ2-1; d_call: TRBD2; v_call: TRBV29-1; cdr3_aa: CSGTSGTYNEQFF; cdr3_nt: TGCAGCGGAACTAGCGGGACCTACAATGAGCAGTTCTTC
clone_size: -; j_call: TRBJ2-2; d_call: -; v_call: TRBV9; cdr3_aa: CASSAGWGTGELFF; cdr3_nt: TGTGCCAGCAGTGCGGGGTGGGGCACCGGGGAGCTGTTTTTT
clone_size: -; j_call: TRBJ2-7; d_call: TRBD2; v_call: TRBV29-1; cdr3_aa: CSAKGLAGPYEQYF; cdr3_nt: TGCAGCGCGAAGGGACTAGCGGGACCCTACGAGCAGTACTTC
clone_size: -; j_call: TRBJ2-3; d_call: -; v_call: TRBV9; cdr3_aa: CASSVEADTQYF; cdr3_nt: TGTGCCAGCAGCGTAGAGGCGGATACGCAGTATTTT
clone_size: -; j_call: TRBJ2-7; d_call: -; v_call: TRBV5-4; cdr3_aa: CASSLETGSSEQYF; cdr3_nt: TGTGCCAGCAGCTTGGAAACAGGGAGTAGCGAGCAGTACTTC
clone_size: -; j_call: TRBJ1-1; d_call: TRBD1; v_call: TRBV7-9; cdr3_aa: CASSPSSGGTEAFF; cdr3_nt: TGTGCCAGCAGCCCTTCCTCAGGGGGCACTGAAGCTTTCTTT
clone_size: -; j_call: TRBJ1-4; d_call: -; v_call: TRBV4-1; cdr3_aa: CASSQGVDRQFLNEKLFF; cdr3_nt: TGCGCCAGCAGCCAAGGAGTCGACAGGCAGTTCCTTAATGAAAAACTGTTTTTT
clone_size: few; j_call: TRBJ1-1; d_call: -; v_call: TRBV28; cdr3_aa: CASSLWAVRGAFF; cdr3_nt: TGTGCCAGCAGTTTATGGGCAGTACGGGGAGCTTTCTTT
clone_size: -; j_call: TRBJ2-1; d_call: -; v_call: TRBV7-2; cdr3_aa: CASSLAPYNEQFF; cdr3_nt: TGTGCCAGCAGCCTAGCTCCCTACAATGAGCAGTTCTTC
clone_size: -; j_call: TRBJ2-2; d_call: -; v_call: TRBV5-5; cdr3_aa: CASSRGQAPGELFF; cdr3_nt: TGTGCCAGCAGCCGAGGGCAGGCGCCCGGGGAGCTGTTTTTT
clone_size: -; j_call: TRBJ2-7; d_call: TRBD2; v_call: TRBV6-5; cdr3_aa: CASSFRTSGSYEQYF; cdr3_nt: TGTGCCAGCAGTTTCCGGACTAGCGGGAGTTACGAGCAGTACTTC
clone_size: -; j_call: TRBJ2-7; d_call: -; v_call: TRBV2; cdr3_aa: CASSVSPFYEQYF; cdr3_nt: TGTGCCAGCAGTGTATCGCCTTTCTACGAGCAGTACTTC
clone_size: few; j_call: TRBJ2-5; d_call: -; v_call: TRBV4-1; cdr3_aa: CASSPRVYQETQYF; cdr3_nt: TGCGCCAGCAGCCCCCGCGTATACCAAGAGACCCAGTACTTC
clone_size: -; j_call: TRBJ2-2; d_call: TRBD2; v_call: TRBV6-4; cdr3_aa: CASSDSSGSTGELFF; cdr3_nt: TGTGCCAGCAGTGACTCTAGCGGGAGCACCGGGGAGCTGTTTTTT
clone_size: -; j_call: TRBJ2-7; d_call: -; v_call: TRBV18; cdr3_aa: CASSPRDLGTYEQYF; cdr3_nt: TGTGCCAGCTCACCACGCGACCTGGGTACCTACGAGCAGTACTTC
clone_size: -; j_call: TRBJ2-1; d_call: -; v_call: TRBV7-9; cdr3_aa: CASSGSNEQFF; cdr3_nt: TGTGCCAGCAGCGGGAGCAATGAGCAGTTCTTC
clone_size: -; j_call: TRBJ1-5; d_call: -; v_call: TRBV5-5; cdr3_aa: CASSLGGSGNQPQHF; cdr3_nt: TGTGCCAGCAGCTTGGGGGGAAGTGGCAATCAGCCCCAGCATTTT
clone_size: once; j_call: TRBJ2-3; d_call: -; v_call: TRBV11-2; cdr3_aa: CASSLGFADTQYF; cdr3_nt: TGTGCCAGCAGCTTAGGGTTCGCAGATACGCAGTATTTT
clone_size: once; j_call: TRBJ2-7; d_call: TRBD1; v_call: TRBV19; cdr3_aa: CASSIGGGSSYEQYF; cdr3_nt: TGTGCCAGTAGTATAGGAGGGGGCTCCTCCTACGAGCAGTACTTC
clone_size: -; j_call: TRBJ2-3; d_call: TRBD1; v_call: TRBV28; cdr3_aa: CASSLGQGSSTDTQYF; cdr3_nt: TGTGCCAGCAGTTTAGGACAGGGGTCTAGCACAGATACGCAGTATTTT
clone_size: -; j_call: TRBJ2-1; d_call: TRBD2; v_call: TRBV27; cdr3_aa: CASSLSPIHQREYNEQFF; cdr3_nt: TGTGCCAGCAGTTTATCCCCTATCCACCAGCGGGAGTACAATGAGCAGTTCTTC
clone_size: -; j_call: TRBJ2-7; d_call: TRBD1; v_call: TRBV10-3; cdr3_aa: CAISKGTGDNEQYF; cdr3_nt: TGTGCCATAAGCAAGGGGACAGGGGACAACGAGCAGTACTTC
clone_size: -; j_call: TRBJ2-7; d_call: TRBD2; v_call: TRBV29-1; cdr3_aa: CSVGLAGGPYEQYF; cdr3_nt: TGCAGCGTCGGACTAGCGGGAGGTCCCTACGAGCAGTACTTC
clone_size: -; j_call: TRBJ1-5; d_call: -; v_call: TRBV7-6; cdr3_aa: CASSLASNQPQHF; cdr3_nt: TGTGCCAGCAGCTTAGCTAGCAATCAGCCCCAGCATTTT
clone_size: -; j_call: TRBJ2-7; d_call: -; v_call: TRBV9; cdr3_aa: CASSSKEGNLYEQYF; cdr3_nt: TGTGCCAGCAGCTCTAAGGAGGGGAATCTCTACGAGCAGTACTTC
clone_size: once; j_call: TRBJ2-7; d_call: -; v_call: TRBV5-8; cdr3_aa: CASSSRGLGAYEQYF; cdr3_nt: TGTGCCAGCAGCTCCCGGGGGTTGGGAGCCTACGAGCAGTACTTC
clone_size: -; j_call: TRBJ2-1; d_call: TRBD2; v_call: TRBV9; cdr3_aa: CASSVSGREDNEQFF; cdr3_nt: TGTGCCAGCAGCGTTAGCGGGAGGGAGGACAATGAGCAGTTCTTC
clone_size: -; j_call: TRBJ2-5; d_call: -; v_call: TRBV25-1; cdr3_aa: CASSADYGETQYF; cdr3_nt: TGTGCCAGCAGTGCTGACTACGGGGAGACCCAGTACTTC